This entry describes one TCR beta chain. Its antigen is undetermined. The CDR3 length is 15 residues. The germline CDR1 and CDR2 sequences are SGHRS and YFSETQ. Trimming removed 3 bases from V and 6 bases from J, with 13 bases in between. The sample is drawn from a study of memory B cells and T cells in multiple sclerosis. Points from the study as a whole: Normalization was needed because clone-set size differences affected shared clonotype counts.

Some clones are missing from TCRdb's copy, which holds only in-frame ones; the method was immunoSEQ multiplex PCR. The table lists 40,000 to 50,000 clones, approximately 80% of them singletons, with 1% to 1.3% in the top ten. Separate sequencing covered autoproliferating (CFSE-dim) and non-proliferating (CFSE-high) T cells from stimulus-free culture. Replicate wells were pooled after six to eight days of stimulus-free culture of more than 45 million CFSE-labeled PBMCs. CFSE at roughly 0.54 uM labeled the PBMCs, which were then cultured unstimulated. The specimen was PBMCs from blood kept in culture. The sequence was obtained from a human donor with multiple sclerosis. The chain has TRBV5-1 and TRBJ1-6, with D perhaps matching TRBD1 (5 bases). The CDR3 reads CASSSPDRGNSPLHF. The CDR3 DNA follows: TGCGCCAGCAGCTCACCAGACAGAGGTAATTCACCCCTCCACTTT.